The TCR beta chain under discussion was sequenced for a study of identifying expanded T cells in peripheral blood. The study's findings and limits: About 1.3 clones differed between technical replicates, versus around 15 and 19 over time.

Turning to this clone: Its matching antigen is unknown.

The CDR3 covers 15 residues. The germline CDR1 and CDR2 sequences are SNHLY and FYNNEI. Losses at the gene ends were 6 bases for V and 5 bases for J; bases not matched to a gene: 8. Measured with immunoSEQ multiplex PCR; TCRdb has only the in-frame clones, and not every one. This table has just over 90,000 clones, roughly 90% appearing once. This rearrangement joins TRBV2 to TRBJ2-5; 11 nucleotides line up with TRBD2. The source material was blood. This TCR was recovered from a person aged 18-70 years in good health. CDR3 amino acids: CASRMRLAGGETQYF. The CDR3 DNA reads TGTGCCAGCAGGATGCGGCTAGCGGGGGGCGAGACCCAGTACTTC.